This T cell receptor beta chain appears in the sequencing data of a study of T cell repertoires in cytomegalovirus infection (dated by TCRdb to about 2019). Study-wide context: Peptide stimulations targeted recently identified HLA-C-restricted CMV epitopes, whose presentation resists viral immunomodulation, together with well-studied HLA-B-restricted epitopes. Donor HLA type was relevant to the analysis, because carriage of CMV infection together with the matching HLA type was indicated by public TCR beta signatures.

The CDR3 has 14 amino acids, counting the end cysteine and phenylalanine. CDR3 DNA only is kept here, 42 bases in frame from base 1. Cut back by 0 bases and 8 bases, the V and J ends lie 12 bases apart. Looking up the germline V gene yields CDR1 SGDLS and CDR2 YYNGEE. A note on this clonotype: No cognate antigen has been identified for it. Base qualities are not provided; no much larger clone lies one nucleotide away.

The instrument was an Illumina HiSeq 1500. Through fastp at Q25 and MiXCR, TCRdb rebuilt clones from the public reads, retaining in-frame beta chains. Each CDR3 protein gets just one entry, which takes the most common genes and DNA from the rows behind it. Across this sample there are 250,000 to 300,000 distinct CDR3 sequences, with 22% seen only once. The ten largest clonotypes hold roughly 19% of the sample. Overall results and qualifications from the work: Cumulative frequency of public TCR beta family members discriminated carriers of CMV infection plus the relevant HLA type in this cohort and an independent 352-donor cohort. The ex vivo response was dominated by HLA-C-restricted CMV-specific TCR beta clonotypes, and the single most frequent clonotype in two of eight donors was supplied by these HLA-C-restricted clonotypes.

The treatment or condition tag for this specimen amounts to: in vitro stimulation with specific CMV peptide epitopes to enrich CMV-specific T cells. This material consisted of cultured PBMCs, taken from culture after CMV antigen stimulation. The source of this sequence is a human donor in good health (CMV status not recorded). Some clones in this sample may be carry-over from other donors' samples. The rearrangement combines TRBV9 with TRBJ2-1; no D segment can be confidently identified. CDR3 protein: CASSVATPGHEQFF. The nucleotides are TGTGCCAGCAGCGTAGCTACGCCCGGCCATGAGCAGTTCTTC. Joined to the reference TRBV9 and TRBJ2-1 proteins, this CDR3 gives the full variable domain: DSGVTQTPKHLITATGQRVTLRCSPRSGDLSVYWYQQSLDQGLQFLIQYYNGEERAKGNILERFSAQQFPDLHSELNLSSLELGDSALYFCASSVATPGHEQFFGPGTRLTVL.